The 23 T cell receptor beta chains given below trace back to one sample, sequenced in a study of cytomegalovirus exposure and HLA in healthy donors. Primers for the PCR totalled 60 Vbeta and 13 Jbeta. Assay used: immunoSEQ multiplex PCR; TCRdb lists only in-frame clones, some missing. The sample includes approximately 170,000 clones, about 75% of them seen just once. The specimen sequenced was PBMCs. Receptors originate from a male donor in good health and CMV-seronegative.

This chain links TRBV4-3 with TRBJ2-7; TRBD1 matches at 7 bases. CDR1 LGHNA and CDR2 YSLEER come from the germline V gene. V shed 3 bases and J 6 bases; nucleotides not matched to a gene: 11. The CDR3 consists of 15 residues. The CDR3 nucleotides are TGCGCCAGCAGCCATGGGACAGAACTCTTCTCCGAGCAGTACTTC. Amino acid sequence: CASSHGTELFSEQYF.

The chain recombines TRBV5-1 with TRBJ1-4; 7 bases map to TRBD1. Per the germline V gene, CDR1 is SGHRS and CDR2 is YFSETQ. CDR3 length: 18 amino acids. The V gene end was trimmed by 9 bases and the J gene end by 1 base; junction bases not matched to a gene: 18. The CDR3 is CAIGGGRQGGRTNEKLFF. The CDR3 DNA is TGCGCCATCGGCGGGGGGCGACAGGGAGGGCGAACTAATGAAAAACTGTTTTTT. Using reference TRBV5-1 and TRBJ1-4 for the parts outside the CDR3, the full variable domain is KAGVTQTPRYLIKTRGQQVTLSCSPISGHRSVSWYQQTPGQGLQFLFEYFSETQRNKGNFPGRFSGRQFSNSRSEMNVSTLELGDSALYLCAIGGGRQGGRTNEKLFFGSGTQLSVL.

The gene calls are TRBV19 and TRBJ1-2; the D gene is possibly TRBD1 (5 bases). This CDR3 region has 17 residues. The V end was cut by 8 bases, the J end by 2 bases, with 24 bases between. The germline CDR1 and CDR2 sequences are LNHDA and SQIVND (reference sequence). The CDR3 spells CASQPHLRQGINYGYTF. The DNA for the CDR3 is TGTGCCAGTCAACCCCATCTCCGGCAGGGCATAAACTATGGCTACACCTTC.

The chain recombines TRBV7-9 with TRBJ1-2; D possibly corresponds to TRBD1 (6 bases). V was pared by 5 bases and J by 6 bases, with 19 bases between. CDR3 length: 15 residues. Looked up from germline, CDR1 is SEHNR and CDR2 is FQNEAQ (reference sequence). The CDR3, as DNA: TGTGCCAGCAGCCGTTCACAGGGCAACGAGAATGGCTACACCTTC. As protein: CASSRSQGNENGYTF.

The chain joins TRBV5-1 to TRBJ1-2; D gene unclear. Looked up from germline, CDR1 is SGHRS and CDR2 is YFSETQ. V lost 2 bases, J lost 5 bases, and 7 bases lay in between. This CDR3 region has 12 residues. The CDR3 reads CASSFDGYGYTF. In DNA form, the CDR3 reads TGCGCCAGCAGCTTCGACGGGTATGGCTACACCTTC. The entire variable domain, with the rest obtained from reference TRBV5-1 and TRBJ1-2, is as follows: KAGVTQTPRYLIKTRGQQVTLSCSPISGHRSVSWYQQTPGQGLQFLFEYFSETQRNKGNFPGRFSGRQFSNSRSEMNVSTLELGDSALYLCASSFDGYGYTFGSGTRLTVV.

The chain uses TRBV6-5 and TRBJ2-1; no firm D call. The CDR3 sequence is 15 residues long. CDR1 and CDR2 (germline): MNHEY, SVGAGI. Trimming removed 4 bases at V and 5 bases at J, with 15 bases between. The CDR3 reads CASSSPFPSDNEQFF. Here the CDR3 DNA reads TGTGCCAGCAGTTCCCCGTTCCCGAGCGACAATGAGCAGTTCTTC.

The chain employs TRBV7-2 and TRBJ2-3; 12 bases align to TRBD1. J gave up 7 bases and V 5 bases, and 10 bases lay outside the gene matches. CDR1 is SGHTA, CDR2 FQGNSA, per germline. This CDR3 comprises 16 residues. The CDR3 bases are TGTGCCAGCAGCGCCCGGGACAGGGGGCCGTATAATACGCAGTATTTT. Its translation is CASSARDRGPYNTQYF.

The rearrangement joins TRBV5-4 to TRBJ2-7; the D is unclear. Trimming stripped 0 bases from V and 0 bases from J, with 10 bases between. Germline CDR1 reads SGHNT; CDR2 reads YYREEE (reference sequence). The CDR3 loop spans 15 amino acids. The CDR3 DNA reads TGTGCCAGCAGCTTGGACCCCGCGAGCTCCTACGAGCAGTACTTC. Translation gives CASSLDPASSYEQYF.

This clone was counted only a few times. This rearrangement joins TRBV9 to TRBJ2-7; 9 bases align to TRBD1. In germline, CDR1 is SGDLS, CDR2 YYNGEE. V trimming: 4 bases; J trimming: 5 bases; junction bases outside the gene matches: 7. The CDR3 has 14 residues. CDR3 bases: TGTGCCAGCAGCTTTGGGACAGGGAGCCACGAGCAGTACTTC. Translation: CASSFGTGSHEQYF.

The genes are TRBV5-1 and TRBJ2-5; 10 nucleotides align to TRBD2. V dropped 8 bases and J dropped 5; count of bases not matched to a gene: 9. The CDR3 runs 14 residues. Germline-derived CDR1 and CDR2 are SGHRS and YFSETQ. In DNA form, the CDR3 reads TGCGCCAGTTATAGCGGGAGGTCTAAGGAGACCCAGTACTTC. It encodes CASYSGRSKETQYF.

This clone appeared a few times. The chain employs TRBV5-6 and TRBJ2-3; D unclear. Germline-derived CDR1 and CDR2 are SGHDT and YYEEEE. CDR3 length equals 12 residues. Trimming took off 5 bases at V and 6 bases at J, with 10 bases between the two ends. The CDR3 coding sequence is TGTGCCAGCAGGCTAGGTGTGGATACGCAGTATTTT. Protein: CASRLGVDTQYF.

This chain joins TRBV5-4 and TRBJ2-7; perhaps TRBD2 as D (7 bases). Germline loops: CDR1 SGHNT, CDR2 YYREEE (reference sequence). Trimming cost V 4 bases and J 3 bases, with 20 bases left between them. This CDR3 region has 16 residues. The CDR3 loop is CASSASLGGGGYEQYF. The CDR3 DNA reads TGTGCCAGCAGCGCCTCCTTGGGGGGAGGGGGCTACGAGCAGTACTTC.

V is TRBV25-1 and J is TRBJ1-6; 10 positions match TRBD1. Trimming at V came to 8 bases and at J to 4 bases, leaving 5 bases not matched to a gene. Germline V lookup: CDR1 MGHDK, CDR2 SYGVNS. This CDR3 has 15 residues. This chain's CDR3 is CASVGTGAYNSPLHF. The CDR3, as DNA: TGTGCCAGCGTCGGGACAGGGGCATATAATTCACCCCTCCACTTT.

This clone was seen only once. The chain combines TRBV27 with TRBJ1-3; no reliable D call. Germline assignment: CDR1 MNHEY and CDR2 SMNVEV (reference sequence). The length of the CDR3 is 14 residues. Trimming took 2 bases from V and 0 from J, leaving 5 bases between them. CDR3 nucleotide sequence: TGTGCCAGCAGTTTAAGAGGCTCTGGAAACACCATATATTTT. It translates to CASSLRGSGNTIYF.

This clone was found a few times. The rearrangement uses TRBV6-6 and TRBJ1-1; perhaps TRBD1 as D (5 bases). The CDR3 length is 15 residues. V shed 0 bases and J shed 2 bases, with 10 bases lying between them. CDR1 is MNHNY and CDR2 is SVGAGI in the germline V gene (reference sequence). The CDR3 bases are TGTGCCAGCAGTTACTCTGACAGAACCAACACTGAAGCTTTCTTT. This gives the protein CASSYSDRTNTEAFF.

This clone appeared a single time. This sequence joins TRBV13 and TRBJ1-1; possible D gene TRBD1, 5 bases. Germline lookup yields CDR1 PRHDT and CDR2 FYEKMQ (reference sequence). The CDR3 spans 16 residues. The V end was cut by 1 base, the J end by 7 bases, with 19 bases between. The CDR3 protein is CASSLAGFGPVGEAFF. Here the CDR3 DNA reads TGTGCCAGCAGCTTAGCAGGGTTCGGCCCCGTAGGTGAAGCTTTCTTT.

A few counts support this clone. V and J are TRBV11-2 and TRBJ1-2, with 7 bases matching TRBD1. The CDR3 sequence is 16 residues long. Germline V gene data show CDR1 as SGHAT and CDR2 as FQNNGV. The junction had 11 bases not matched to a gene; V was cut back by 0 bases and J by 7 bases. CDR3 sequence reads: CASSLDRGRGESGYTF. CDR3 sequence (DNA): TGTGCCAGCAGCTTAGACCGAGGCAGGGGGGAGTCTGGCTACACCTTC.

The J gene is TRBJ2-5, the V gene TRBV11-1; D is perhaps TRBD2 (6 bases). Trimming pared 1 base from V and 4 bases from J, leaving 16 bases between. Looked up from germline, CDR1 is SGHAT and CDR2 is FQDESV (reference sequence). The CDR3 is 16 residues long. The chain's CDR3 is CASSLGGHSGGETQYF. CDR3 bases: TGTGCCAGCAGCTTAGGAGGACACTCCGGGGGAGAGACCCAGTACTTC.

This chain links TRBV4-1 with TRBJ1-2, with 7 bases that match TRBD1. Germline loops: CDR1 MGHRA, CDR2 YSYEKL. This CDR3 spans 17 amino acids. Trimming cost V 3 bases and J 0 bases; bases outside gene matches: 10. The CDR3 sequence is CASSHDDEQGTNYGYTF. For the CDR3, the DNA is TGCGCCAGCAGCCATGATGACGAACAGGGGACTAACTATGGCTACACCTTC.

The chain carries TRBV14 and TRBJ1-5; unclear D gene. The CDR3 sequence is 12 residues long. Germline CDR1 SGHDN, CDR2 FVKESK. Trimming shortened V by 3 bases and J by 7 bases, and 7 bases separated the two germline ends. The chain's CDR3 is CASSQTCQPQHF. In DNA form, the CDR3 reads TGTGCCAGCAGCCAGACATGCCAGCCCCAGCATTTT.

The J gene is TRBJ2-7, the V gene TRBV5-4; 9 nucleotides agree with TRBD2. Germline V CDR1 and CDR2: SGHNT, YYREEE (reference sequence). This CDR3 is built from 15 residues. V shed 4 bases, J shed 5 bases, and the junction held 10 bases outside the gene matches. In nucleotides, the CDR3 is TGTGCCAGCAGCCCCGACGGCGGGAGGGTCCACGAGCAGTACTTC. Its protein is CASSPDGGRVHEQYF.

This clone was seen more than once but under ten times. This chain connects TRBV6-4 to TRBJ2-3, with TRBD2 matching over 7 bases. The germline V gene encodes CDR1 MRHNA and CDR2 SNTAGT. This CDR3 region has 15 residues. Losses at the gene ends were 0 bases for V and 4 bases for J; bases not matched to a gene: 4. Here the CDR3 DNA reads TGTGCCAGCAGTGACTCGGGGGGGGGAGCAGATACGCAGTATTTT. It codes for CASSDSGGGADTQYF.

The J gene is TRBJ1-1, the V gene TRBV19; tentative D call: TRBD1 (6 bases). Deletions cut 1 base from V and 2 bases from J, with 17 bases between. The CDR3 has 17 residues. Per the germline V gene, CDR1 is LNHDA and CDR2 is SQIVND (reference sequence). This chain's CDR3 is CASSIVLQGKGNTEAFF. The CDR3 nucleotides are TGTGCCAGTAGTATAGTTTTACAGGGAAAGGGCAACACTGAAGCTTTCTTT.